The TCR beta chain described here comes from a study of T cell repertoires in cytomegalovirus infection. TCRdb re-called the reads through MiXCR, storing one row per CDR3 protein. The sample comprises a few hundred thousand distinct CDR3 sequences, roughly 43% of which are singletons, and about half rests with the top ten. In this sample, this clonotype turned up a few times. As yet, its antigen is unknown. The CDR3 covers 15 residues. V was shortened by 6 bases and J by 0 bases, with 13 bases between the two germline ends. Germline assignment: CDR1 LGHNA and CDR2 YSLEER. Study-wide results and caveats: Within the response measured ex vivo, HLA-C-restricted CMV-specific TCR beta clonotypes were dominant. Based on cumulative public TCR beta family frequency, carriers of CMV plus the relevant HLA were identified.

The sample consisted of cultured PBMCs, taken from culture after CMV antigen stimulation. The receptor was isolated from a human donor in good health (CMV status not recorded). Some clones in this sample may be carry-over from other donors' samples. This chain connects TRBV4-3 to TRBJ2-3; maybe TRBD1 (5 bases). The CDR3 sequence is CASSQRQRSTDTQYF. CDR3 DNA: TGCGCCAGCAGTCAAAGACAGCGTAGCACAGATACGCAGTATTTT.